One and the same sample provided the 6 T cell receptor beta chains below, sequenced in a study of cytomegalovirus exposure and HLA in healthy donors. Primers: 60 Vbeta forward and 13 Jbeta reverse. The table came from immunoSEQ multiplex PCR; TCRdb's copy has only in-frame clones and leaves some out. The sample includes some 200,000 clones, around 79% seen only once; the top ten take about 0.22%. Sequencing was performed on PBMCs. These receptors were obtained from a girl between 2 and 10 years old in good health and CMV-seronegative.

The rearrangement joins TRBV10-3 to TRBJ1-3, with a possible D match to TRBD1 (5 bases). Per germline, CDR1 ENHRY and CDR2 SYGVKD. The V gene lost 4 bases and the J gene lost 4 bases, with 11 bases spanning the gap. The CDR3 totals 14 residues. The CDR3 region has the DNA TGTGCCATCAGTGGCGGGGACGGGGGAAACACCATATATTTT. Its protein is CAISGGDGGNTIYF.

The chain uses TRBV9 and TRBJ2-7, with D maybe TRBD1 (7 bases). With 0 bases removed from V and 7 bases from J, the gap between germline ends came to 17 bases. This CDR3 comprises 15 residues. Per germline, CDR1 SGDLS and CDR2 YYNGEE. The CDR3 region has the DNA TGTGCCAGCAGCGTAGAGGGGGCTTCGGAGGGTGAGCAGTACTTC. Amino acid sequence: CASSVEGASEGEQYF.

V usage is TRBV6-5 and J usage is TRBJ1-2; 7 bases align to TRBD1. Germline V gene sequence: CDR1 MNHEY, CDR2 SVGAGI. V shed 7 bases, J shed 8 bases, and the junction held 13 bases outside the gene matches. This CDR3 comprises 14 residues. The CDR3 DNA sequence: TGTGCCAGCACTCGTTCTACAGGGGAAGGCGGCTACACCTTC. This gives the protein CASTRSTGEGGYTF.

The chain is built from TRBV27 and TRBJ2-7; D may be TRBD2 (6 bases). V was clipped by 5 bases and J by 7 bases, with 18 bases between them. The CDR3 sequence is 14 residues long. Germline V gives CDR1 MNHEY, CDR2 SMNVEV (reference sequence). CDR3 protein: CASSPSGVMGEQYF. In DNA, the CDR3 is TGTGCCAGCAGTCCCTCGGGAGTCATGGGTGAGCAGTACTTC.

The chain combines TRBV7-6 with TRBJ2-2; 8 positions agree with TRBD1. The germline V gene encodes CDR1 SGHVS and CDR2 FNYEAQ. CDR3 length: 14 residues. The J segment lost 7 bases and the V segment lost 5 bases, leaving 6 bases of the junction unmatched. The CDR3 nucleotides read TGTGCCAGCAGCCCCCGGACAGGGAACGGGGAGCTGTTTTTT. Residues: CASSPRTGNGELFF.

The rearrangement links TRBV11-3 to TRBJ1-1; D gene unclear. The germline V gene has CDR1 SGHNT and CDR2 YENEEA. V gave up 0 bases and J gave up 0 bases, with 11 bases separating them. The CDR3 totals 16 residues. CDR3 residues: CASSLECKHLNTEAFF. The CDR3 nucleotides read TGTGCCAGCAGCTTAGAGTGTAAGCATTTGAACACTGAAGCTTTCTTT.